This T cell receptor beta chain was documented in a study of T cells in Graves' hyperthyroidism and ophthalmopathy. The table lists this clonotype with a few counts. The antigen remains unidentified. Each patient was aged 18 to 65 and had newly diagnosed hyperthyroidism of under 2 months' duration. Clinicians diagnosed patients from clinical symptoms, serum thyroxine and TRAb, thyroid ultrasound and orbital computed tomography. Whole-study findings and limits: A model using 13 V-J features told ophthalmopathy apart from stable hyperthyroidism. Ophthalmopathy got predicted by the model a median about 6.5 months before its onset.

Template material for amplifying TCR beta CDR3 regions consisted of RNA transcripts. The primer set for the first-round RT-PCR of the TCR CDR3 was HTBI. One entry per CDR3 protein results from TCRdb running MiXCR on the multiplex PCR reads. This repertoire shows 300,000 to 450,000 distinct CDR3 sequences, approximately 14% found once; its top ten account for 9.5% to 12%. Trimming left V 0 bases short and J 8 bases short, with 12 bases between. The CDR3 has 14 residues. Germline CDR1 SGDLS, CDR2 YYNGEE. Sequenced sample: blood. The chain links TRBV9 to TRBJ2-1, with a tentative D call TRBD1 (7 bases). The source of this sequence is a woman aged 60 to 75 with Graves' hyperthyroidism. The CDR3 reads CASSVDGGGDEQFF. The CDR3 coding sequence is TGTGCCAGCAGCGTAGACGGAGGGGGCGATGAGCAGTTCTTC.